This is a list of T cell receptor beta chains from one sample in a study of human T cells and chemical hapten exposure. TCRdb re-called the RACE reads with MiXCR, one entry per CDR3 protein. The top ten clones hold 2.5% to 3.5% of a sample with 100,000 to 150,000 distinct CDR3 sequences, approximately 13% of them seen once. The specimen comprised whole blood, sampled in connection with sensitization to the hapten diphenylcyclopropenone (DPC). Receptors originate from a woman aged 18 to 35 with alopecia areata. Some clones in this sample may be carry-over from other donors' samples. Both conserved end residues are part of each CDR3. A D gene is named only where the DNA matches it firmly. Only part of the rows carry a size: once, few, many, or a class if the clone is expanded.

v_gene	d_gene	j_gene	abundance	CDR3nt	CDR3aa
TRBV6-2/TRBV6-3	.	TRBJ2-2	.	TGTGCCAGCAGGCAGGACGGCACCGGGGAGCTGTTTTTT	CASRQDGTGELFF
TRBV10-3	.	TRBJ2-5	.	TGTGCCATCAGTGAGTCGGAGACCCAGTACTTC	CAISESETQYF
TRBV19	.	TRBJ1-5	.	TGTGCCAGTAGTAGCGAGTATGGCCCCCAGCATTTT	CASSSEYGPQHF
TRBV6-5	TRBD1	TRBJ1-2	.	TGTGCCAGCAGTTACTTAGTCGAGTCTCTGGGACAGACGGCTAACTATGGCTACACCTTC	CASSYLVESLGQTANYGYTF
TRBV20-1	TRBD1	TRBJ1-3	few	TGCAGTGCTCAATCCGGACAGGGTGGAAACACCATATATTTT	CSAQSGQGGNTIYF
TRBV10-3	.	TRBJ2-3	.	TGTGCCATCATGGGCGGACGCACAGATACGCAGTATTTT	CAIMGGRTDTQYF
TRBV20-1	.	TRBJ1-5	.	TGCAGTGCTAGGGCCAGCAATCAGCCCCAGCATTTT	CSARASNQPQHF
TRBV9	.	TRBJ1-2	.	TGTGCCAGCAGCGCAGCCGGGACATTGGTTCCATATGGCTACACCTTC	CASSAAGTLVPYGYTF
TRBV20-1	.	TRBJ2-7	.	TGCAGTGCTCAGGGTAGGGGCTACGAGCAGTACTTC	CSAQGRGYEQYF
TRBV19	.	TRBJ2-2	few	TGTGCCAGTAGTATTTTGGCAGGGGTTACCGGGGAGCTGTTTTTT	CASSILAGVTGELFF
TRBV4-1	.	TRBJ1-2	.	TGCGCCAGCAGCCAAGATTGGGGTAACTATGGCTACGCCTTC	CASSQDWGNYGYAF
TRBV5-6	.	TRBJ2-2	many	TGTGCCAGCAGCGGTAGCGGTGGTCCACCCACCGGGGAGCTGTTTTTT	CASSGSGGPPTGELFF
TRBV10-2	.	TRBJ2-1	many	TGCGCCAGCAGCGTTGCGGGCTCCTACAATGAGCAGTTCTTC	CASSVAGSYNEQFF
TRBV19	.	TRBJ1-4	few	TGTGCCAGCCGGGCCCTGGGGGGATCTAATGAAAAACTGTTTTTT	CASRALGGSNEKLFF
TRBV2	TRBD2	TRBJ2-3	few	TGTGCCACACAACGCGGGATAGCGGGGGTTCTGGATACGCAGTATTTT	CATQRGIAGVLDTQYF
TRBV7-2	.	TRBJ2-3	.	TGTGCCAGCAGCCTAGCACTAGGGGGAGATTCGCAGTATTTT	CASSLALGGDSQYF
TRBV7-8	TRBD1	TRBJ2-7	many	TGTGCCAGCAGCGGTACAGGGGTGGGCGAGCAGTACTTC	CASSGTGVGEQYF
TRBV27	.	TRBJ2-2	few	TGTGCCAGCACTCTGCGAGGGAGCAACGGGGAGCTGTTTTTT	CASTLRGSNGELFF
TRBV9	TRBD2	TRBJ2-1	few	TGTGCCAGCAGCGTAGGCGGGGGGCCCCACAATGAGCAGTTCTTC	CASSVGGGPHNEQFF
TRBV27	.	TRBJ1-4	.	TGTGCCAGCAAGTCAGCCAGGAATGAAAAACTGTTTTTT	CASKSARNEKLFF
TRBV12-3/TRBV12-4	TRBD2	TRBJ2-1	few	TGTGCCAGCAGTCTTGCCGGGACTAGCGGGCCAGGGGAGCAGTTCTTC	CASSLAGTSGPGEQFF
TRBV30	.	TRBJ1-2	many	TGTGCCTGGAACTCTCCCCCCACCCATGGCTACACCTTC	CAWNSPPTHGYTF
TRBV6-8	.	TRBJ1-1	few	TGTGCCAGCAGCCACAACACGAACACTGAAGCTTTCTTT	CASSHNTNTEAFF
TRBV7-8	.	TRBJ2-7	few	TGTGCCAGCAGCTTAGGAGGGGGACGCTGGAACTACGAGCAGTACTTC	CASSLGGGRWNYEQYF
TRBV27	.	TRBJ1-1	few	TGTGCCAGCAGTTTATATGGGACGGCCAGGGGTAACACTGAAGCTTTCTTT	CASSLYGTARGNTEAFF
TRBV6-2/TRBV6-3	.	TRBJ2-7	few	TGTGCCAGCATCTCAGGGTTGGCCTACGAGCAGTACTTC	CASISGLAYEQYF